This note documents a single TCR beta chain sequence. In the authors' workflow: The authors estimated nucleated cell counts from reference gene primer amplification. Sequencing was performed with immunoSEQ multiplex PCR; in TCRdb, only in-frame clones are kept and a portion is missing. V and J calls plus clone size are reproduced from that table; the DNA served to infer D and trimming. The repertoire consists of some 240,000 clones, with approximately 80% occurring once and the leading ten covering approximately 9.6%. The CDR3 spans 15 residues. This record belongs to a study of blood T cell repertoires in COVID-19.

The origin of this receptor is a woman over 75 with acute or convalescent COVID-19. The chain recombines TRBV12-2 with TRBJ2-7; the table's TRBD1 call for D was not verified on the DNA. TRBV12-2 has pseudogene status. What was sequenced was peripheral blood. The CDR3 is CASRSEGTGGSEQYF. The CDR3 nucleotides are TGTGCAAGTCGCTCCGAGGGTACAGGGGGCTCCGAGCAGTACTTC.